Following are 22 T cell receptor beta chains from one sample sequenced in a study of beta chain features in type 1 diabetes. As every portion of the isolated RNA was reverse transcribed, the sequencing read expressed TCRB transcripts. Measured with immunoSEQ multiplex PCR; TCRdb has only the in-frame clones, and not every one. The sample yields fewer than 400,000 clones, under 8.5% seen once. Input material: central memory CD4+ T cells from blood. The receptor source for this set is a woman aged 18 to 35 in good health.

This chain joins TRBV7-2 and TRBJ2-5; no reliable D call. The V end lost 2 bases, the J end lost 2 bases, and 6 bases lay between the germline ends. The CDR3 extends over 13 amino acids. Germline CDR1 reads SGHTA; CDR2 reads FQGNSA. This CDR3 is CASSLREQETQYF. Here the CDR3 DNA reads TGTGCCAGCAGCTTAAGGGAACAAGAGACCCAGTACTTC.

This clone was seen only a few times. The genes are TRBV7-9 and TRBJ2-5; TRBD1 matches at 7 bases. V trimming: 5 bases; J trimming: 7 bases; junction bases outside the gene matches: 7. This CDR3 spans 13 amino acids. Germline V gene sequence: CDR1 SEHNR, CDR2 FQNEAQ (reference sequence). The CDR3 DNA follows: TGTGCCAGCAGCCAAGGTACAGGGGCGACCCAGTACTTC. This encodes CASSQGTGATQYF.

This clone has more than one count but fewer than ten. CDR3 in amino acids: CASSTRTANEQFF. CDR3 coding DNA: TGTGCCAGCAGTACCCGGACCGCAAATGAGCAGTTCTTC. The V and J genes are TRBV28 and TRBJ2-1; D unresolved. The CDR3 loop spans 13 amino acids. Germline V gives CDR1 MDHEN, CDR2 SYDVKM. The V end was cut by 5 bases, the J end by 7 bases, with 12 bases between. Based on the CDR3 plus reference TRBV28 and TRBJ2-1, the full variable domain is DVKVTQSSRYLVKRTGEKVFLECVQDMDHENMFWYRQDPGLGLRLIYFSYDVKMKEKGDIPEGYSVSREKKERFSLILESASTNQTSMYLCASSTRTANEQFFGPGTRLTVL.

This sequence joins TRBV21-1 and TRBJ2-2; the table's D gene call, TRBD1, was not cross checked with the DNA. TRBV21-1 is labeled a pseudogene. This CDR3 contains 15 residues. CDR3 nucleotide sequence: TGTGCCAGCAGCAAAGCGGTGAAGGGGCCCGGGGAGCTGTTTTTT. Its translation is CASSKAVKGPGELFF.

This chain joins TRBV7-9 and TRBJ2-3; TRBD1 matches 7 bases. CDR1 is SEHNR, CDR2 FQNEAQ, per germline (reference sequence). V was pared by 8 bases and J by 4 bases, with 3 bases of the junction left unmatched. The length of the CDR3 is 12 residues. The CDR3 region is CASGQGADTQYF. The CDR3 DNA follows: TGTGCCAGCGGTCAGGGGGCAGATACGCAGTATTTT.

This clone was counted ten times or more. The chain uses TRBV9 and TRBJ2-7; D perhaps matches TRBD1 (6 bases). CDR3 length equals 15 residues. V lost 4 bases and J lost 0, with 14 bases in between. Germline values: CDR1 SGDLS, CDR2 YYNGEE. The CDR3 protein is CASSPGTSRSYEQYF. The CDR3 region has the DNA TGTGCCAGCAGCCCCGGGACATCCCGCTCCTACGAGCAGTACTTC.

The rearrangement uses TRBV5-1 and TRBJ2-1; weak D call: TRBD2 (5 bases). Trimming pared 4 bases from V and 10 bases from J, leaving 15 bases between. From germline, CDR1 is SGHRS and CDR2 YFSETQ. This CDR3 has 13 residues. The CDR3 loop reads CASSRDWVEEQFF. In DNA form, the CDR3 reads TGCGCCAGCAGCCGGGATTGGGTTGAGGAGCAGTTCTTC. Together with reference TRBV5-1 and TRBJ2-1, the CDR3 gives the full variable domain: KAGVTQTPRYLIKTRGQQVTLSCSPISGHRSVSWYQQTPGQGLQFLFEYFSETQRNKGNFPGRFSGRQFSNSRSEMNVSTLELGDSALYLCASSRDWVEEQFFGPGTRLTVL.

This clone was observed a few times. The chain has TRBV19 and TRBJ2-3, with TRBD1 matching over 10 bases. The CDR3 has 14 amino acids. The germline CDR1 and CDR2 sequences are LNHDA and SQIVND (reference sequence). The junction had 4 bases not matched to a gene; V was cut back by 5 bases and J by 5 bases. This CDR3 reads CASSDRGLGDTQYF. The CDR3 DNA sequence: TGTGCCAGTAGTGACAGGGGGCTCGGAGATACGCAGTATTTT.

This clone appeared once. The chain couples TRBV9 to TRBJ2-7, with 10 bases aligning to TRBD1. There are 16 residues in the CDR3. The V segment lost 0 bases and the J segment 5 bases; nucleotides outside the gene matches: 8. In germline, CDR1 is SGDLS, CDR2 YYNGEE. CDR3 sequence reads: CASSVGGTGVLHEQYF. In nucleotides, the CDR3 is TGTGCCAGCAGCGTAGGTGGGACAGGGGTTCTCCACGAGCAGTACTTC.

V gene TRBV9 combines with J gene TRBJ1-1, with 8 positions matching TRBD1. Losses at the gene ends were 7 bases for V and 1 base for J; bases not matched to a gene: 9. The CDR3 is 15 residues long. Germline V gene sequence: CDR1 SGDLS, CDR2 YYNGEE. The CDR3 sequence: CASGKMGTGNTEAFF. The CDR3, as DNA: TGTGCCAGCGGAAAAATGGGGACAGGGAACACTGAAGCTTTCTTT.

The chain recombines TRBV4-2 with TRBJ2-7; TRBD1 agrees at 7 bases. Germline V CDR1 and CDR2: LGHNA, YNFKEQ. V lost 2 bases to trimming and J lost 2 bases; unmatched junction nucleotides: 3. The CDR3 runs 14 residues. The CDR3 DNA follows: TGTGCCAGCAGCCAACGGACAGGAGCCTACGAGCAGTACTTC. Translated, it gives CASSQRTGAYEQYF.

This clone has ten or more counts. V usage is TRBV11-1 and J usage is TRBJ2-2; D gene uncertain. Deletions cut 3 bases from V and 4 bases from J, with 6 bases between. The length of the CDR3 is 13 residues. Looked up from germline, CDR1 is SGHAT and CDR2 is FQDESV (reference sequence). The CDR3 protein is CASSLHSTGELFF. The CDR3, as DNA: TGTGCCAGCAGCTTGCACAGCACCGGGGAGCTGTTTTTT.

A few counts support this clone. The chain joins TRBV6-5 to TRBJ2-5; maybe TRBD1 (5 bases). The CDR3 consists of 13 residues. The V gene lost 5 bases and the J gene lost 2 bases, with 9 bases spanning the gap. CDR1 MNHEY and CDR2 SVGAGI come from the germline V gene. Here the CDR3 reads CASSRQTQETQYF. CDR3 sequence (DNA): TGTGCCAGCAGTCGACAGACACAAGAGACCCAGTACTTC.

Only a few counts were recorded for this clone. The rearrangement joins TRBV7-9 to TRBJ1-1; 7 nucleotides align to TRBD1. Germline V gene lookup returns CDR1 SEHNR and CDR2 FQNEAQ (reference sequence). This CDR3 contains 15 residues. V was clipped by 4 bases and J by 0 bases; unmatched bases: 5. CDR3 nucleotides: TGTGCCAGCAGCTCGCAGGGGGGTATGAACACTGAAGCTTTCTTT. This translates into CASSSQGGMNTEAFF.

This clone showed up just a few times. The rearrangement joins TRBV10-3 to TRBJ2-7, with TRBD2 identical over 10 bases. V shed 6 bases, J shed 5 bases, and the junction held 7 bases outside the gene matches. The CDR3 contains 14 residues. Germline V gives CDR1 ENHRY, CDR2 SYGVKD. This CDR3 is CAISLGLAGDEQYF. CDR3 nucleotides: TGTGCCATCAGCCTGGGTCTAGCGGGAGACGAGCAGTACTTC.

This clone was recorded a few times. J is TRBJ1-4 and V is TRBV7-9; D not resolved. Germline CDR1 reads SEHNR; CDR2 reads FQNEAQ (reference sequence). Trimming stripped 3 bases from V and 8 bases from J, with 10 bases between. This CDR3 is 13 amino acids long. The CDR3 nucleotides read TGTGCCAGCAGCTTGCTCCTTTACGAAAAACTGTTTTTT. Translation gives CASSLLLYEKLFF.

This clone was observed a handful of times. This chain links TRBV19 with TRBJ2-3, with unresolved D. V lost 5 bases and J lost 0, with 18 bases in between. Germline V CDR1 and CDR2: LNHDA, SQIVND (reference sequence). This CDR3 contains 17 residues. The CDR3 protein is CASSSRYFITSTDTQYF. As DNA, the CDR3 is TGTGCCAGTAGTTCCCGCTATTTTATAACTAGCACAGATACGCAGTATTTT.

The chain is built from TRBV14 and TRBJ2-7; the match to TRBD2 covers 13 bases. The CDR3 runs 17 residues. From germline, CDR1 is SGHDN and CDR2 FVKESK. After removal of 3 bases from V and 4 bases from J, the junction contained 9 bases not matched to a gene. This CDR3 is CASSHTSGRAREYEQYF. Here the CDR3 DNA reads TGTGCCAGCAGCCATACTAGCGGGAGGGCAAGAGAGTACGAGCAGTACTTC. The full variable domain, rest sourced from reference TRBV14 and TRBJ2-7, is EAGVTQFPSHSVIEKGQTVTLRCDPISGHDNLYWYRRVMGKEIKFLLHFVKESKQDESGMPNNRFLAERTGGTYSTLKVQPAELEDSGVYFCASSHTSGRAREYEQYFGPGTRLTVT.

The chain recombines TRBV7-2 with TRBJ2-5; 12 bases agree with TRBD2. Germline V CDR1 and CDR2: SGHTA, FQGNSA. J lost 4 bases, V lost 2 bases, and 11 bases had no gene match. The CDR3 runs to 18 residues. The CDR3 DNA is TGTGCCAGCAGCTTACCTCTAGCGGGAGGGCCAAGGGCAGAGACCCAGTACTTC. Translation gives CASSLPLAGGPRAETQYF.

This clone has only a few counts. The chain uses TRBV7-2 and TRBJ2-3, with 8 nucleotides matching TRBD2. The CDR3 is made up of 15 amino acids. V shed 3 bases, J shed 10 bases, and the junction held 12 bases outside the gene matches. The V gene's germline CDR1 is SGHTA and CDR2 FQGNSA. The CDR3 coding sequence is TGTGCCAGCAGCTTGGCGGGAGGCCGGCCCCAAGCGCAGTATTTT. Protein: CASSLAGGRPQAQYF.

This clone was observed at least ten times. The V and J genes are TRBV10-3 and TRBJ2-5, with TRBD1 matching over 7 bases. CDR1 ENHRY and CDR2 SYGVKD come from the germline V gene. CDR3 size: 13 residues. After removal of 6 bases from V and 4 bases from J, the junction contained 5 bases not matched to a gene. The CDR3 DNA reads TGTGCCATCAGCGGGGACAGCGGAGAGACCCAGTACTTC. The encoded protein is CAISGDSGETQYF.

This clone came up a few times. V gene TRBV5-4 combines with J gene TRBJ2-5; no clear D gene. The CDR3 runs to 12 residues. Germline CDR1 SGHNT, CDR2 YYREEE (reference sequence). Trimming removed 3 bases from V and 4 bases from J, with 7 bases in between. The CDR3 DNA reads as TGTGCCAGCAGCTCTCACCGAGAGACCCAGTACTTC. This gives the protein CASSSHRETQYF.